Following are 10 T cell receptor beta chains from one sample sequenced in a study of blood T cell repertoires in COVID-19. Here immunoSEQ multiplex PCR was the method, and the copy in TCRdb shows in-frame clones only, minus some. The sample lists 90,000 to 100,000 clones; approximately 87% were seen once. Source material: peripheral blood. These receptor sequences come from a human donor in a cohort sampled during active COVID-19.

The V call is TRBV5-1, the J call TRBJ2-7; TRBD1 might be the D (6 bases). V shed 3 bases and J shed 5 bases, with 15 bases lying between them. This CDR3 comprises 14 residues. The germline gives CDR1 SGHRS, CDR2 YFSETQ. The CDR3 sequence: CASSWGTQNDEQYF. CDR3 nucleotides: TGCGCCAGCAGCTGGGGGACACAGAACGACGAGCAGTACTTC.

The CDR3: CASSLLTGGTEAFF. CDR3 coding DNA: TGTGCCAGCTCTCTCTTAACAGGCGGCACTGAAGCTTTCTTT. The genes are TRBV18 and TRBJ1-1; a possible D gene is TRBD1 (5 bases). The V end was cut by 6 bases, the J end by 4 bases, with 15 bases between. This CDR3 is built from 14 residues. CDR1 is KGHSH and CDR2 is LQKENI in the germline V gene.

This clone was found once. This chain uses TRBV12-3 or TRBV12-4 with TRBJ2-2, with D possibly TRBD1 on 6 matching bases. Deletions cut 5 bases from V and 6 bases from J, with 7 bases between. The CDR3 extends over 12 amino acids. The CDR3 reads CASSTGSGELFF. The CDR3 nucleotides read TGTGCCAGCAGTACAGGGTCCGGGGAGCTGTTTTTT.

The V and J genes are TRBV7-8 and TRBJ2-7, with 8 bases that match TRBD2. Germline V CDR1 and CDR2: SGHVS, FQNEAQ. With V trimmed by 5 bases and J by 7 bases, 13 bases remained unmatched. The CDR3 runs 15 residues. In DNA, the CDR3 is TGTGCCAGCAGCCTAACTAGCGGAAATTTAGGAGAGCAGTACTTC. It is translated as CASSLTSGNLGEQYF.

The chain recombines TRBV27 with TRBJ2-4, with D unresolved. CDR1 is MNHEY and CDR2 is SMNVEV in the germline V gene (reference sequence). The length of the CDR3 is 13 residues. Trimming cost V 3 bases and J 8 bases, with 11 bases left between them. The CDR3 DNA follows: TGTGCCAGCAGTTTGCGGATCTGGGACATTCAGTACTTC. Translation gives CASSLRIWDIQYF.

J is TRBJ1-5 and V is TRBV19; TRBD1 might be the D (5 bases). The V end lost 3 bases, the J end lost 1 base, and 13 bases lay between the germline ends. The germline V gene has CDR1 LNHDA and CDR2 SQIVND (reference sequence). The CDR3 runs 16 residues. CDR3 protein: CASSISEGLSNQPQHF. CDR3 DNA: TGTGCCAGTAGTATTTCCGAGGGACTGAGCAATCAGCCCCAGCATTTT.

The chain has TRBV19 and TRBJ2-4; TRBD2 might be the D (6 bases). This CDR3 spans 14 amino acids. The germline V and J ends were trimmed by 4 bases and 5 bases, with 12 bases remaining between them. Per the germline V gene, CDR1 is LNHDA and CDR2 is SQIVND (reference sequence). Here the CDR3 reads CASSSGWGENIQYF. CDR3 nucleotide sequence: TGTGCCAGTAGTAGCGGGTGGGGGGAAAACATTCAGTACTTC.

This chain joins TRBV10-3 and TRBJ1-6; 9 bases agree with TRBD1. Germline loops: CDR1 ENHRY, CDR2 SYGVKD. The junction had 11 bases not matched to a gene; V was cut back by 10 bases and J by 7 bases. The CDR3 is made up of 15 amino acids. The CDR3 nucleotides are TGTGCCACCCTAGGACAGGGGCGGGGGAATTCACCCCTCCACTTT. It specifies CATLGQGRGNSPLHF.

The rearrangement uses TRBV5-1 and TRBJ2-3, with TRBD2 as a possible D gene (5 bases). CDR3 size: 17 residues. Germline lookup yields CDR1 SGHRS and CDR2 YFSETQ. V was trimmed by 4 bases and J by 6 bases, leaving 24 bases between them. The CDR3 coding sequence is TGCGCCAGCAGCAGTTCCAGACTACCCGAGGTGTGGGATACGCAGTATTTT. Residues: CASSSSRLPEVWDTQYF.

V is TRBV19 and J is TRBJ2-1, with D possibly matching TRBD1 (6 bases). Per germline, CDR1 LNHDA and CDR2 SQIVND (reference sequence). The V gene lost 4 bases and the J gene lost 2 bases, with 12 bases spanning the gap. CDR3 length: 15 amino acids. The CDR3 protein is CASSTQGKTYNEQFF. As DNA, the CDR3 is TGTGCCAGTAGTACCCAGGGGAAGACCTACAATGAGCAGTTCTTC.